The source of this T cell receptor beta chain is a study of patients and donors after allogeneic stem cell transplantation. The V and J ends lost 3 bases and 4 bases, in that order; junction bases with no gene match: 4. This CDR3 is built from 15 residues. CDR1 is ENHRY and CDR2 is SYGVKD in the germline V gene. TCRdb re-called the RT-PCR reads with MiXCR, one entry per CDR3 protein. The sample holds roughly 880,000 distinct CDR3 sequences, roughly 18% seen once. The chain is built from TRBV10-3 and TRBJ2-1; TRBD2 matches 9 bases. Sequencing input: blood, either unsorted or a sorted T cell fraction (not recorded which). This TCR came from a human donor who was either an allogeneic HSCT recipient or a stem cell or donor lymphocyte infusion donor (not recorded which). It is not recorded whose cells these are; they may come from a transplant donor. CDR3 amino acids: CAISESGRFYNEQFF. For the CDR3, the DNA is TGTGCCATCAGTGAAAGCGGGAGGTTTTACAATGAGCAGTTCTTC.